This T cell receptor (beta chain) was captured by sequencing in a study of cytomegalovirus exposure and HLA in healthy donors. Whole-study findings and limits: The study reported that TCR beta sequences accurately predicted HLA-A and HLA-B alleles in most subjects. The classifier reportedly diagnosed cytomegalovirus status with high sensitivity and specificity.

Note on this clone: Antigen unknown.

In the PCR, 60 Vbeta and 13 Jbeta primers were used. Using immunoSEQ multiplex PCR, the repertoire was profiled, and TCRdb retains in-frame clones only, with some absent. This sample carries fewer than 200,000 clones, roughly 82% of them seen once, and the ten largest clones take about 1.6%. Germline CDR1 is SGHTA and CDR2 is FQGTGA. The CDR3 has 14 amino acids. Trimming at V came to 5 bases and at J to 4 bases, leaving 3 bases not matched to a gene. The chain has TRBV7-3 and TRBJ2-2; 8 bases match TRBD2. This receptor was obtained from a girl between 5 and 17 years old in good health and CMV-seropositive. Sequenced material: PBMCs. For the CDR3, the DNA is TGTGCCAGCAGCCCTAGCGGGTTCACCGGGGAGCTGTTTTTT. Protein product: CASSPSGFTGELFF.